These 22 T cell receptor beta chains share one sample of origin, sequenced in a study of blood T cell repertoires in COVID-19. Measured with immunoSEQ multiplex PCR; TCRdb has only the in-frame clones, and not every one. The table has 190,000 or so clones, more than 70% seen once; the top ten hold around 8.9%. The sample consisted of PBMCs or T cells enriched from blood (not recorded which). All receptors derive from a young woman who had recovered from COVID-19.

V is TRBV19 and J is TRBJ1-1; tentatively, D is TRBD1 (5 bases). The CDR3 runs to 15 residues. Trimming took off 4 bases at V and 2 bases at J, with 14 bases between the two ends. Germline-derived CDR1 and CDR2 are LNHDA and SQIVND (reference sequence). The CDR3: CASSTPWRGNTEAFF. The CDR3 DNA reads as TGTGCCAGTAGTACTCCTTGGAGGGGAAACACTGAAGCTTTCTTT.

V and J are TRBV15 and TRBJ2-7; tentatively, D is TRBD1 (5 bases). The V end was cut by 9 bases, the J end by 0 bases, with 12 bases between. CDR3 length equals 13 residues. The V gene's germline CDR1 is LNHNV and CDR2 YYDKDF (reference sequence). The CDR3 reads CATNTGASYEQYF. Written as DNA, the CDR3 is TGTGCCACGAATACTGGGGCCTCCTACGAGCAGTACTTC. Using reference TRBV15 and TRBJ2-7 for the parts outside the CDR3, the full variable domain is DAMVIQNPRYQVTQFGKPVTLSCSQTLNHNVMYWYQQKSSQAPKLLFHYYDKDFNNEADTPDNFQSRRPNTSFCFLDIRSPGLGDTAMYLCATNTGASYEQYFGPGTRLTVT.

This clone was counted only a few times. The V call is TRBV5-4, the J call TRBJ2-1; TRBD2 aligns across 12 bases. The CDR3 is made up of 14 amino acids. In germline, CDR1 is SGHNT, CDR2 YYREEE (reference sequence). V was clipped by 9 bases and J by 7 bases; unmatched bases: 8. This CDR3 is CATNLAGGLNEQFF. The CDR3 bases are TGTGCCACCAACCTAGCGGGGGGGCTTAATGAGCAGTTCTTC.

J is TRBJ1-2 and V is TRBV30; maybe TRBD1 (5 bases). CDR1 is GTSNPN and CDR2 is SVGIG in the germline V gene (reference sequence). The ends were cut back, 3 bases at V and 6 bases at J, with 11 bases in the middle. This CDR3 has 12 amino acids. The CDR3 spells CAWSAGPDGYTF. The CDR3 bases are TGTGCCTGGAGCGCGGGACCGGATGGCTACACCTTC. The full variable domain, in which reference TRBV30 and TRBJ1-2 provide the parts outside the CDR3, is SQTIHQWPATLVQPVGSPLSLECTVEGTSNPNLYWYRQAAGRGLQLLFYSVGIGQISSEVPQNLSASRPQDRQFILSSKKLLLSDSGFYLCAWSAGPDGYTFGSGTRLTVV.

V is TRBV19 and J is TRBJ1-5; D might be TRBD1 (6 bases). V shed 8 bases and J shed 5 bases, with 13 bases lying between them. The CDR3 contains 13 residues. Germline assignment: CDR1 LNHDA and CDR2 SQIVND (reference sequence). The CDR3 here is CASARDNYQPQHF. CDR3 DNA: TGTGCCAGTGCAAGGGACAACTATCAGCCCCAGCATTTT.

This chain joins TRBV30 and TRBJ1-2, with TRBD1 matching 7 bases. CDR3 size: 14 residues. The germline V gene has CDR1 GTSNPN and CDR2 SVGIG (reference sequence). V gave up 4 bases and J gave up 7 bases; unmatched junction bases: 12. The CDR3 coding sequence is TGTGCCTGGACTCCCCAGCGACAGGGACCTGGCTACACCTTC. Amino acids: CAWTPQRQGPGYTF.

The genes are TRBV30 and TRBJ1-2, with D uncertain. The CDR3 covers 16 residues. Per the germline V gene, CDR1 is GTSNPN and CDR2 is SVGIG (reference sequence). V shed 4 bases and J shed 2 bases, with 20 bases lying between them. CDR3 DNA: TGTGCCTGGATAGACCCCGCGGGATTCGGGAACTATGGCTACACCTTC. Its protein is CAWIDPAGFGNYGYTF.

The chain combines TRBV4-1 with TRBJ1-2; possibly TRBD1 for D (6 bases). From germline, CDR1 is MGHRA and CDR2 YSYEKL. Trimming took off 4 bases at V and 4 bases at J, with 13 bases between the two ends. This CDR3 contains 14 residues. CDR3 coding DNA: TGCGCCAGCAGCCTCGGGGGGCCCCGCTATGGCTACACCTTC. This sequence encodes CASSLGGPRYGYTF.

Here the CDR3 reads CASSSNTGVLELFF. CDR3 in DNA: TGTGCCAGTAGCTCTAACACGGGGGTTTTGGAGCTGTTTTTT. The V and J genes are TRBV19 and TRBJ2-2, with D maybe TRBD2 (6 bases). Germline lookup yields CDR1 LNHDA and CDR2 SQIVND (reference sequence). Trimming pared 6 bases from V and 10 bases from J, leaving 18 bases between. The CDR3 runs to 14 residues.

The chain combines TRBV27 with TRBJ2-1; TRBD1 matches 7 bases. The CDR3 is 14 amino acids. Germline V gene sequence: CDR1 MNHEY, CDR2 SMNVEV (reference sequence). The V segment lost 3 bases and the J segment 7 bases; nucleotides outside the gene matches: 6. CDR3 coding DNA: TGTGCCAGCAGTTTCTCTGGACAGGCAAATGAGCAGTTCTTC. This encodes CASSFSGQANEQFF.

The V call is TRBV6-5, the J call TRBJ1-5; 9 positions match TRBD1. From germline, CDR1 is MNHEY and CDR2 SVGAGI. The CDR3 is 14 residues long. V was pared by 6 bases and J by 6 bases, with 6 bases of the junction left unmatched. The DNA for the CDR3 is TGTGCCAGCAGCGCTAGGACAGGGGCTCAGCCCCAGCATTTT. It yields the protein CASSARTGAQPQHF.

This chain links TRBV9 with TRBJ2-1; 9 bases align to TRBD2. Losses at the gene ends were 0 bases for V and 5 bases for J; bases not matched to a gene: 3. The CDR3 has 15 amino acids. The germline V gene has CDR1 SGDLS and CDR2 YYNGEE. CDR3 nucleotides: TGTGCCAGCAGCGTAGGGGCTAGCGGGGACAATGAGCAGTTCTTC. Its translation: CASSVGASGDNEQFF.

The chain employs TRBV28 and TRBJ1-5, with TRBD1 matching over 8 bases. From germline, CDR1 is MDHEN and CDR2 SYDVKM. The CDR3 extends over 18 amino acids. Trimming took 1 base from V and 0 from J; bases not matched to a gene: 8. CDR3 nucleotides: TGTGCCAGCAGTTTATCAGGGACAGGACTTATTAGCAATCAGCCCCAGCATTTT. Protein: CASSLSGTGLISNQPQHF.

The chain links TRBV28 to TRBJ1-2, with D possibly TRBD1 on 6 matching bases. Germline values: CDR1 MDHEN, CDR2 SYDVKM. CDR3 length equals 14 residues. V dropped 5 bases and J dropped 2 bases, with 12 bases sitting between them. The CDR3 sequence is CASSLPRGNYGYTF. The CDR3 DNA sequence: TGTGCCAGCAGTCTTCCCAGGGGAAACTATGGCTACACCTTC.

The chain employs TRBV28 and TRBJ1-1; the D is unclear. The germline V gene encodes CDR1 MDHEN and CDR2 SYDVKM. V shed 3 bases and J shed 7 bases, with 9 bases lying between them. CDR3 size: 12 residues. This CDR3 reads CASSLQNYEAFF. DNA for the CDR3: TGTGCCAGCAGTTTGCAGAACTATGAAGCTTTCTTT.

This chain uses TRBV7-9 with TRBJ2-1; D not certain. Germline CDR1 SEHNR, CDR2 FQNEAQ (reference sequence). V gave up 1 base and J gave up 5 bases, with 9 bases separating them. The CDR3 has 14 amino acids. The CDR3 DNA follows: TGTGCCAGCAGCTTAGTTACTTTAAACAATGAGCAGTTCTTC. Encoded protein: CASSLVTLNNEQFF.

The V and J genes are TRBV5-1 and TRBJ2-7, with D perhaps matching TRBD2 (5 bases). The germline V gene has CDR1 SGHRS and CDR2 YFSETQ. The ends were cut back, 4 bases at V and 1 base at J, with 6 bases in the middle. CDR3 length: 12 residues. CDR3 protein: CASSTGSYEQYF. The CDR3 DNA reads TGCGCCAGCAGCACGGGGTCCTACGAGCAGTACTTC. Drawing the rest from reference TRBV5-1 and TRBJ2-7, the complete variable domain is KAGVTQTPRYLIKTRGQQVTLSCSPISGHRSVSWYQQTPGQGLQFLFEYFSETQRNKGNFPGRFSGRQFSNSRSEMNVSTLELGDSALYLCASSTGSYEQYFGPGTRLTVT.

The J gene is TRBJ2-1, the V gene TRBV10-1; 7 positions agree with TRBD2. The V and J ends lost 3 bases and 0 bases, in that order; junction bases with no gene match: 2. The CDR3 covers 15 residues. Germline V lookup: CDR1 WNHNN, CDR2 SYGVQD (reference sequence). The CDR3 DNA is TGCGCCAGCAGTGAATCTAGCGGCTCCTACAATGAGCAGTTCTTC. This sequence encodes CASSESSGSYNEQFF.

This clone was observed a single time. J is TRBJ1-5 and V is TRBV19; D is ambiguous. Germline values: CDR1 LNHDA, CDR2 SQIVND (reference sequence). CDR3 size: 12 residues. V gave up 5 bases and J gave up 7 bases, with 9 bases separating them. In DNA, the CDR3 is TGTGCCAGTAGTCATATGCGCCAGCCCCAGCATTTT. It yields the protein CASSHMRQPQHF.

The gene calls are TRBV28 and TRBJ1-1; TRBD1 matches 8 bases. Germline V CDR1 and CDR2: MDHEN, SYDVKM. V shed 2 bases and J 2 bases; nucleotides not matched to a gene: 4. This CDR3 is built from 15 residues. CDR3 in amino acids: CASSLPTGANTEAFF. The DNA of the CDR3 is TGTGCCAGCAGTTTACCGACAGGGGCCAACACTGAAGCTTTCTTT.

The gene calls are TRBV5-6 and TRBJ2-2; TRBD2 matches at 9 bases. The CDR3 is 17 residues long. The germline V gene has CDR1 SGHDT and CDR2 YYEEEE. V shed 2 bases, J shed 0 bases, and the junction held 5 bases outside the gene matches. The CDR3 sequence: CASSFSLAGANTGELFF. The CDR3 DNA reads TGTGCCAGCAGCTTCTCACTAGCGGGTGCGAACACCGGGGAGCTGTTTTTT. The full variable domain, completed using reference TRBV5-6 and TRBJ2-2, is DAGVTQSPTHLIKTRGQQVTLRCSPKSGHDTVSWYQQALGQGPQFIFQYYEEEERQRGNFPDRFSGHQFPNYSSELNVNALLLGDSALYLCASSFSLAGANTGELFFGEGSRLTVL.

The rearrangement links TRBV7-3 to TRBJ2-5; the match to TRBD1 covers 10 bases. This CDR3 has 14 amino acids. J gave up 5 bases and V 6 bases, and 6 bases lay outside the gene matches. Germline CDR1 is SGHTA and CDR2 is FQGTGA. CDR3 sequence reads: CASSRDRGWETQYF. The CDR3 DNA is TGTGCCAGCAGTCGGGACAGGGGATGGGAGACCCAGTACTTC.